These 29 T cell receptor beta chains share one sample of origin, sequenced in a study of cytomegalovirus exposure and HLA in healthy donors. PCR used 60 Vbeta primers and 13 Jbeta primers. TCRdb's table, derived via immunoSEQ multiplex PCR, lists solely in-frame clones and lacks some. The sample consists of 180,000 or so clones, 65% to 85% of them appearing once. Input material: PBMCs. The origin of the receptors is a boy aged 2 to 10 in good health and CMV-seronegative.

The J gene is TRBJ2-1, the V gene TRBV5-4, with a weak D call TRBD2 (6 bases). The germline V gene has CDR1 SGHNT and CDR2 YYREEE (reference sequence). The CDR3 loop spans 15 amino acids. The V end was cut by 0 bases, the J end by 2 bases, with 9 bases between. CDR3 sequence: CASSLVTGAYNEQFF. The CDR3 nucleotides read TGTGCCAGCAGCTTGGTAACGGGGGCCTACAATGAGCAGTTCTTC.

This clone turned up a few times. The chain is built from TRBV6-5 and TRBJ2-2; weak D call: TRBD1 (5 bases). Germline CDR1 and CDR2: MNHEY and SVGAGI. Trimming removed 2 bases at V and 4 bases at J, with 11 bases between. There are 15 residues in the CDR3. CDR3 bases: TGTGCCAGCAGTTACACAAGGCAGGGCACCGGGGAGCTGTTTTTT. It yields the protein CASSYTRQGTGELFF.

The chain has TRBV21-1 and TRBJ2-1; TRBD1 is taken as the D call from the table, unchecked against the DNA. TRBV21-1 is a documented pseudogene. The CDR3 has 18 residues. The CDR3 reads CASSKEEADRGRKNEQFF. Written as DNA, the CDR3 is TGTGCCAGCAGCAAAGAAGAAGCGGACAGGGGGCGGAAGAATGAGCAGTTCTTC.

The chain combines TRBV7-2 with TRBJ2-7; 10 bases align to TRBD2. The CDR3 totals 16 residues. CDR1 and CDR2 (germline): SGHTA, FQGNSA. Germline trimming cut 2 bases from V and 3 bases from J; bases unmatched to any gene: 7. In DNA, the CDR3 is TGTGCCAGCAGCTTACTAGCGGGGGACCCTTTCTACGAGCAGTACTTC. Its protein is CASSLLAGDPFYEQYF.

The chain carries TRBV5-1 and TRBJ2-5, with D possibly matching TRBD1 (5 bases). Germline V gene sequence: CDR1 SGHRS, CDR2 YFSETQ. This CDR3 region has 14 residues. The germline V and J ends were trimmed by 0 bases and 0 bases, with 6 bases remaining between them. Here the CDR3 reads CASSLAGYQETQYF. The DNA of the CDR3 is TGCGCCAGCAGCTTGGCAGGGTACCAAGAGACCCAGTACTTC.

Written as DNA, the CDR3 is TGTGCCAGCAGCTTACGGTACAACACTGAAGCTTTCTTT. It translates to CASSLRYNTEAFF. This rearrangement joins TRBV11-2 to TRBJ1-1, with unresolved D. The CDR3 has 13 amino acids. Trimming shortened V by 2 bases and J by 2 bases, and 6 bases separated the two germline ends. Germline V gene sequence: CDR1 SGHAT, CDR2 FQNNGV.

This clone occurred once. The chain carries TRBV7-3 and TRBJ1-1; a possible D gene is TRBD1 (6 bases). The length of the CDR3 is 14 residues. Germline V gene lookup returns CDR1 SGHTA and CDR2 FQGTGA. Trimming shortened V by 4 bases and J by 1 base, and 10 bases separated the two germline ends. The CDR3, as DNA: TGTGCCAGCAGCTCGAGAGGGGGGAACACTGAAGCTTTCTTT. The encoded protein is CASSSRGGNTEAFF. The full variable domain, completed using reference TRBV7-3 and TRBJ1-1, is GAGVSQTPSNKVTEKGKYVELRCDPISGHTALYWYRQSLGQGPEFLIYFQGTGAADDSGLPNDRFFAVRPEGSVSTLKIQRTERGDSAVYLCASSSRGGNTEAFFGQGTRLTVV.

The gene calls are TRBV7-2 and TRBJ1-3, with a possible D match to TRBD1 (5 bases). This CDR3 has 15 amino acids. Per the germline V gene, CDR1 is SGHTA and CDR2 is FQGNSA. Trimming removed 1 base from V and 4 bases from J, with 11 bases in between. The CDR3 protein is CASSLGGVWGNTIYF. CDR3 bases: TGTGCCAGCAGCTTAGGGGGGGTCTGGGGAAACACCATATATTTT.

The chain recombines TRBV20-1 with TRBJ2-1, with TRBD1 identical over 7 bases. The CDR3 length is 11 residues. J was trimmed by 11 bases and V by 5 bases; bases with no gene match: 6. Germline-derived CDR1 and CDR2 are DFQATT and SNEGSKA (reference sequence). CDR3 amino acids: CSAAGGPKQFF. The CDR3 nucleotides are TGCAGTGCTGCAGGGGGTCCCAAGCAGTTCTTC.

The chain links TRBV5-1 to TRBJ1-4, with TRBD1 as a possible D gene (5 bases). CDR1 is SGHRS and CDR2 is YFSETQ in the germline V gene. This CDR3 is built from 14 residues. V dropped 4 bases and J dropped 5 bases, with 12 bases sitting between them. CDR3 nucleotides: TGCGCCAGCAGCCAAGGACGGGGGAATGAAAAACTGTTTTTT. Translating it yields CASSQGRGNEKLFF.

The V gene is TRBV6-5, the J gene TRBJ2-5; D is possibly TRBD1 (7 bases). V dropped 5 bases and J dropped 2 bases, with 12 bases sitting between them. The germline CDR1 and CDR2 sequences are MNHEY and SVGAGI. The CDR3 is made up of 14 amino acids. CDR3: CASSVTGRQETQYF. The CDR3 coding sequence is TGTGCCAGCAGTGTGACAGGGAGGCAAGAGACCCAGTACTTC.

The chain uses TRBV20-1 and TRBJ2-7; D is perhaps TRBD1 (5 bases). There are 11 residues in the CDR3. Per germline, CDR1 DFQATT and CDR2 SNEGSKA (reference sequence). Trimming cost V 4 bases and J 5 bases, with 9 bases left between them. Here the CDR3 reads CSATSRDEQYF. The CDR3 nucleotides read TGCAGTGCTACGTCCAGGGACGAGCAGTACTTC.

The chain has TRBV6-1 and TRBJ1-2; D possibly corresponds to TRBD1 (5 bases). The CDR3 is 14 amino acids. CDR1 and CDR2 (germline): MNHNS, SASEGT. Trimming took off 5 bases at V and 5 bases at J, with 15 bases between the two ends. This CDR3 reads CASSTTAGIYGYTF. For the CDR3, the DNA is TGTGCCAGCAGTACGACAGCTGGGATATATGGCTACACCTTC.

The V gene is TRBV5-1, the J gene TRBJ1-1; D may be TRBD1 (5 bases). V was pared by 7 bases and J by 4 bases, with 17 bases between. The germline gives CDR1 SGHRS, CDR2 YFSETQ. The CDR3 loop spans 14 amino acids. CDR3 nucleotides: TGCGCCAGCCGGCCGGAGGGCGGGGGCACTGAAGCTTTCTTT. It codes for CASRPEGGGTEAFF.

The rearrangement joins TRBV7-9 to TRBJ2-1; 12 bases line up with TRBD1. The V gene's germline CDR1 is SEHNR and CDR2 FQNEAQ (reference sequence). This CDR3 has 16 amino acids. V was clipped by 6 bases and J by 7 bases; unmatched bases: 10. The CDR3 sequence is CASSLRDRGRENEQFF. The CDR3 bases are TGTGCCAGCAGTCTAAGGGACAGGGGGCGAGAGAATGAGCAGTTCTTC.

This rearrangement joins TRBV2 to TRBJ1-3; weak D call: TRBD1 (6 bases). The V end was cut by 8 bases, the J end by 8 bases, with 25 bases between. The CDR3 totals 16 residues. Germline loops: CDR1 SNHLY, CDR2 FYNNEI. The CDR3 DNA reads TGTGCCAGCCGGGGAGGGGTGGGCAGGGGTTCGGACACCATATATTTT. Amino acids: CASRGGVGRGSDTIYF.

This clone appeared a few times. The rearrangement joins TRBV2 to TRBJ1-4, with D maybe TRBD1 (5 bases). CDR3 size: 13 residues. From germline, CDR1 is SNHLY and CDR2 FYNNEI. The V gene lost 6 bases and the J gene lost 4 bases, with 9 bases spanning the gap. CDR3 amino acids: CASRKDSNEKLFF. For the CDR3, the DNA is TGTGCCAGCAGGAAAGACAGTAATGAAAAACTGTTTTTT.

The V and J genes are TRBV5-4 and TRBJ1-1; D possibly corresponds to TRBD1 (5 bases). In germline, CDR1 is SGHNT, CDR2 YYREEE (reference sequence). V lost 1 base to trimming and J lost 4 bases, with 8 bases between them. The CDR3 extends over 13 amino acids. The CDR3 DNA sequence: TGTGCCAGCAGCTTGACCGGGGGCACTGAAGCTTTCTTT. This encodes CASSLTGGTEAFF.

This chain links TRBV9 with TRBJ2-3; D might be TRBD1 (6 bases). V was clipped by 4 bases and J by 0 bases, with 21 bases between them. Germline V gene lookup returns CDR1 SGDLS and CDR2 YYNGEE. The CDR3 is made up of 18 amino acids. Here the CDR3 reads CASSHKQGHSSSTDTQYF. For the CDR3, the DNA is TGTGCCAGCAGCCATAAGCAGGGACATTCGTCTAGCACAGATACGCAGTATTTT.

The V and J genes are TRBV5-8 and TRBJ1-2; no clear D gene. V was clipped by 0 bases and J by 2 bases, with 8 bases between them. This CDR3 is 14 amino acids long. CDR1 SGHTS and CDR2 YDEGEE come from the germline V gene. CDR3 DNA sequence: TGTGCCAGCAGCTTGGTTGGCCAGAACTATGGCTACACCTTC. It codes for CASSLVGQNYGYTF. The variable domain in full, completed from reference TRBV5-8 and TRBJ1-2, reads EAGVTQSPTHLIKTRGQQATLRCSPISGHTSVYWYQQALGLGLQFLLWYDEGEERNRGNFPPRFSGRQFPNYSSELNVNALELEDSALYLCASSLVGQNYGYTFGSGTRLTVV.

This clone was observed once. The chain links TRBV6-1 to TRBJ1-6; D is unclear. CDR1 MNHNS and CDR2 SASEGT come from the germline V gene. The CDR3 spans 12 residues. The V end was cut by 8 bases, the J end by 11 bases, with 13 bases between. CDR3 amino acids: CASCSVRTPLHF. The CDR3 region has the DNA TGTGCCAGCTGTTCCGTGAGGACACCCCTCCACTTT.

The rearrangement uses TRBV28 and TRBJ2-7; 8 positions match TRBD1. Germline lookup yields CDR1 MDHEN and CDR2 SYDVKM. This CDR3 is built from 14 residues. Trimming removed 5 bases from V and 4 bases from J; junction bases left unmatched: 7. DNA for the CDR3: TGTGCCAGCAGTCAGGGGGCGGATGGGTACGAGCAGTACTTC. The encoded protein is CASSQGADGYEQYF. Supplemented by reference TRBV28 and TRBJ2-7, the full variable domain reads DVKVTQSSRYLVKRTGEKVFLECVQDMDHENMFWYRQDPGLGLRLIYFSYDVKMKEKGDIPEGYSVSREKKERFSLILESASTNQTSMYLCASSQGADGYEQYFGPGTRLTVT.

The rearrangement joins TRBV10-3 to TRBJ2-2, with D maybe TRBD1 (6 bases). The V gene lost 9 bases and the J gene lost 1 base, with 15 bases spanning the gap. Germline V gene lookup returns CDR1 ENHRY and CDR2 SYGVKD. The CDR3 is 15 amino acids. The CDR3 sequence is CAIATTGMNTGELFF. The CDR3 coding sequence is TGTGCCATAGCAACAACAGGGATGAACACCGGGGAGCTGTTTTTT.

This clone was found a few times. This chain connects TRBV7-8 to TRBJ1-3; 10 positions agree with TRBD1. J gave up 1 base and V 4 bases, and 7 bases lay outside the gene matches. The V gene's germline CDR1 is SGHVS and CDR2 FQNEAQ. The CDR3 covers 17 residues. This chain's CDR3 is CASSSDRGRWSGNTIYF. The CDR3 DNA is TGTGCCAGCAGCTCCGACAGGGGGCGATGGTCTGGAAACACCATATATTTT.

The chain carries TRBV27 and TRBJ1-5, with D possibly matching TRBD1 (5 bases). CDR3 size: 15 residues. V lost 4 bases and J 5 bases, leaving 15 bases between the germline ends. Germline V CDR1 and CDR2: MNHEY, SMNVEV (reference sequence). Here the CDR3 DNA reads TGTGCCAGCAGTTCCGGACACTCCATTGATCAGCCCCAGCATTTT. Translation: CASSSGHSIDQPQHF.

J is TRBJ2-7 and V is TRBV4-1; the D gene is possibly TRBD1 (5 bases). CDR1 is MGHRA and CDR2 is YSYEKL in the germline V gene. The V end lost 2 bases, the J end lost 4 bases, and 12 bases lay between the germline ends. This CDR3 spans 14 amino acids. DNA of the CDR3: TGCGCCAGCAGCCAAACGACAGTCCAATACGAGCAGTACTTC. Translation gives CASSQTTVQYEQYF.

V is TRBV5-5 and J is TRBJ2-5; no reliable D call. Germline V gene sequence: CDR1 SGHKS, CDR2 YYEKEE (reference sequence). Trimming left V 1 base short and J 0 bases short, with 16 bases between. The CDR3 extends over 17 amino acids. The CDR3 bases are TGTGCCAGCAGCTTGAGCTTCCGCTCCCGGGACCAAGAGACCCAGTACTTC. This encodes CASSLSFRSRDQETQYF.

V and J are TRBV2 and TRBJ2-1; possibly TRBD1 for D (6 bases). V lost 4 bases to trimming and J lost 5 bases, with 18 bases between them. From germline, CDR1 is SNHLY and CDR2 FYNNEI. The CDR3 contains 16 residues. The CDR3 spells CASSGVRDKSHNEQFF. For the CDR3, the DNA is TGTGCCAGCAGTGGAGTACGGGACAAGAGTCACAATGAGCAGTTCTTC.

The V gene is TRBV7-8, the J gene TRBJ1-1; no clear D gene. The CDR3 length is 16 residues. With 5 bases removed from V and 1 base from J, the gap between germline ends came to 17 bases. Germline CDR1 reads SGHVS; CDR2 reads FQNEAQ. CDR3 protein: CASSETRVRTNTEAFF. Here the CDR3 DNA reads TGTGCCAGCAGCGAGACTCGGGTACGAACGAACACTGAAGCTTTCTTT.